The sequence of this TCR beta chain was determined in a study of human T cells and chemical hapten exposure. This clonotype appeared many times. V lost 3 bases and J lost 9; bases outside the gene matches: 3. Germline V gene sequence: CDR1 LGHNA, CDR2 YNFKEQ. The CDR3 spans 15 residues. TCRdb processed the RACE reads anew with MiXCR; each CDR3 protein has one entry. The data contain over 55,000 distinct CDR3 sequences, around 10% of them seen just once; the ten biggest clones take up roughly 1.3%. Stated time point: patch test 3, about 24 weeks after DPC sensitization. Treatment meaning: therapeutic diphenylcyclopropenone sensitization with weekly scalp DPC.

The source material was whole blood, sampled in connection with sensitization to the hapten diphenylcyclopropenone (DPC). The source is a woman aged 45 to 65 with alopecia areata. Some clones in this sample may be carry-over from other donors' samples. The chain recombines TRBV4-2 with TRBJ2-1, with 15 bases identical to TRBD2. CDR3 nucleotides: TGTGCCAGCAGCCAGGGACTAGCGGGAGGAATTGAGCAGTTCTTC. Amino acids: CASSQGLAGGIEQFF.